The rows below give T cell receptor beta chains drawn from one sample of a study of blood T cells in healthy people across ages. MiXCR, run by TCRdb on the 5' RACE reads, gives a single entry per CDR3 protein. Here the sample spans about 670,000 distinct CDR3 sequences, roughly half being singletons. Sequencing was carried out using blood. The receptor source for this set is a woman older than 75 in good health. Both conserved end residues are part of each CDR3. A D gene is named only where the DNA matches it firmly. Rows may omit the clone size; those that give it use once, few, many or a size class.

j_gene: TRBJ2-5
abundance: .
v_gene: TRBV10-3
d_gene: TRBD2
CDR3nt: TGTGCCACCACGCCCCGGGGGGGAGAAGAGACCCAGTACTTC
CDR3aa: CATTPRGGEETQYF

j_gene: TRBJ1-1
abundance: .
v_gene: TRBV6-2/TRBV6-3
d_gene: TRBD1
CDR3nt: TGTGCCAGCAGTTACAGAACCGGGACAGGGATTTTGGACACTGAAGCTTTCTTT
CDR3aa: CASSYRTGTGILDTEAFF

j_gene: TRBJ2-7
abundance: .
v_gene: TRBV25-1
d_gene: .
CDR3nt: TGTGCCAGCAGTGATTTTATTTTGTACGACAGCTCCTACGAGCAGTACTTC
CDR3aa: CASSDFILYDSSYEQYF

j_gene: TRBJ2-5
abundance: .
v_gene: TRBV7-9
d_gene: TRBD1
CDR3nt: TGTGCCAGCAGCTTAAGGGCAGGGGGAGATGAAGAGACCCAGTACTTC
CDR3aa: CASSLRAGGDEETQYF

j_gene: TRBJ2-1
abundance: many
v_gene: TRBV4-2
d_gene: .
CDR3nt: TGTGCCAGCAGCCCCCCAACCTATGAGCAGTTCTTC
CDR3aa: CASSPPTYEQFF

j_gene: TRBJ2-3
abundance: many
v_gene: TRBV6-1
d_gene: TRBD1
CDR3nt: TGTGCCAGTGAGGGACAGGGGGCAGGGGATACGCAGTATTTT
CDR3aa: CASEGQGAGDTQYF

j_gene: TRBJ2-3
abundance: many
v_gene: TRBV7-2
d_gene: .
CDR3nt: TGTGCCAGCGGGGAGGCTCCGCGGGATACGCAGTATTTT
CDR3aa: CASGEAPRDTQYF

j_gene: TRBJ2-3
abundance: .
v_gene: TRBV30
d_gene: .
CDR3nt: TGTGCCTGGAGTGAGAGCCTGTCGCGGGGTGATACGCAGTATTTT
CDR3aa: CAWSESLSRGDTQYF

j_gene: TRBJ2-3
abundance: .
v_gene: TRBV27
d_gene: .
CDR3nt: TGTGGCAGCAGTCCCCCGAGGCGTTCTAGCACAGATACGCAGTATTTT
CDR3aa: CGSSPPRRSSTDTQYF

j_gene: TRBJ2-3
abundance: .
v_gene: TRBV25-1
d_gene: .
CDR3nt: TGTGCCAGCAGTGAAGATGAGGTTTTGGCAGATACGCAGTATTTT
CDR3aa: CASSEDEVLADTQYF

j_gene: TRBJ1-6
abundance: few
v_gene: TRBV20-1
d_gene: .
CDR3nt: TGCAGTGCCAACCGGGACGGCTACTCCTATAATTCACCCCTCCACTTT
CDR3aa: CSANRDGYSYNSPLHF

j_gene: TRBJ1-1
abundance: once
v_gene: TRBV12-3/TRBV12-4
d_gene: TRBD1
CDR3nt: TGTGCCAGCCTGCGGGGGGGGACAGGCACTGAAGCTTTCTTT
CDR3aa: CASLRGGTGTEAFF

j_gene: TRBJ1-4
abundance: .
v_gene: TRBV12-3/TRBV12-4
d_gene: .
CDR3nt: TGTGCCACCGGACTGGCAGGGCTTAATGAAAAACTGTTTTTT
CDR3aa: CATGLAGLNEKLFF

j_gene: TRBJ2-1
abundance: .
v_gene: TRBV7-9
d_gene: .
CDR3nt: TGTGCCAGCAGCTTAGGGGTCCAGGATGATGAGCAGTTCTTC
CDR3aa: CASSLGVQDDEQFF

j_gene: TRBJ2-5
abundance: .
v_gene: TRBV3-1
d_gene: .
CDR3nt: TGTGCCAGCAGCCTCCGCCGGGGGGCGGTAGGCGAGACCCAGTACTTC
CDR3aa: CASSLRRGAVGETQYF

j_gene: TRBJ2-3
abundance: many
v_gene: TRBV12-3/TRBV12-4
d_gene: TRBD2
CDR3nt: TGTGCCAGCACCGTGGGGCTAGCCGGCGGGGGTGATACGCAGTATTTT
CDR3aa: CASTVGLAGGGDTQYF

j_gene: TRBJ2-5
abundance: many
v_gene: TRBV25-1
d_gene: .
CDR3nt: TGTGCCAGCAGTGAACTTGGTCTCCGGGGTGAGACCCAGTACTTC
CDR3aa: CASSELGLRGETQYF

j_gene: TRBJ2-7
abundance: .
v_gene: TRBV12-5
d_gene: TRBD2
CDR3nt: TGTGCTCGGACTAGCGGGGCCTCCTACGAGCAGTACTTC
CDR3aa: CARTSGASYEQYF

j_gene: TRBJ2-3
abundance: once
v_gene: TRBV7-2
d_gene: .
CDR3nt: TGTGCCAGCAGGAGAGCGGGCGGGGGCACAGATACGCAGTATTTT
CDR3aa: CASRRAGGGTDTQYF

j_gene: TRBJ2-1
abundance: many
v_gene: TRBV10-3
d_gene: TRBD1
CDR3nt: TGTGCCATCAGCCGACAGGGTGTGGGGTACAATGAGCAGTTCTTC
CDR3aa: CAISRQGVGYNEQFF

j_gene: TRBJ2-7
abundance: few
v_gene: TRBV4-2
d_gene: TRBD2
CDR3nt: TGTGCCAGCAGCCGGGAACTAGCGATAAACTACGAGCAGTACTTC
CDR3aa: CASSRELAINYEQYF

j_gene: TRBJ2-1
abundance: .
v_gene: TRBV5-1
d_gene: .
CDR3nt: TGCGCCAGCAGCGGAAGACAGTTCAGCTCCTACAATGAGCAGTTCTTC
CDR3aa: CASSGRQFSSYNEQFF

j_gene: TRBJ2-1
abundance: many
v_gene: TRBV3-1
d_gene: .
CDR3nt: TGTGCCAGCAGCGAGACTTGGTACAATGAGCAGTTCTTC
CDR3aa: CASSETWYNEQFF

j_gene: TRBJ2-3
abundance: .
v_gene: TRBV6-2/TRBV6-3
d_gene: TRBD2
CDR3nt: TGTGCCAGCAGCTCAGGGACTAGCGGGGAGTATTTT
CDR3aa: CASSSGTSGEYF

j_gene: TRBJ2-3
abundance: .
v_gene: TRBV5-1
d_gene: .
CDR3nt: TGCGCCAGCAGCCCTGCTAAACAGGGAGGATATACGCAGTATTTT
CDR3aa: CASSPAKQGGYTQYF

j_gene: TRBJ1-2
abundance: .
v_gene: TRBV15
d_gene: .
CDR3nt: TGTGCCACCAGCACCGTAGGGGCAGGGAGCGGCTACACCTTC
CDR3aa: CATSTVGAGSGYTF

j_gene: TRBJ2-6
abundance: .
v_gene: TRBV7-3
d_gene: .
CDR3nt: TGTGCCAGCAGCTCTGGGGGGACCTCTGGGGCCAACGTCCTGACTTTC
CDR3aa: CASSSGGTSGANVLTF

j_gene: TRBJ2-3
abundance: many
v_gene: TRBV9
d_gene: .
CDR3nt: TGTGCCAGCAGCGTAATATCGGGTGGAGATACGCAGTATTTT
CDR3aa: CASSVISGGDTQYF

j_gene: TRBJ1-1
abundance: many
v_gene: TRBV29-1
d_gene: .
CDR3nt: TGCAGCGTTGAAGAGCCCTCTAAGGCTTTCTTT
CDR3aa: CSVEEPSKAFF

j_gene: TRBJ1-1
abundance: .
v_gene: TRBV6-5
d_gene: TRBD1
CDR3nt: TGTGCCAGCAGCCGACAGGGTCGGCCTGAAGCTTTCTTT
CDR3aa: CASSRQGRPEAFF

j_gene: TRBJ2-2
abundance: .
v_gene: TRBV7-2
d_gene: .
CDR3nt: TGTGCCAGCAGACAGGGGGGGACCGGGGAGCTGTTTTTT
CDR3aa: CASRQGGTGELFF

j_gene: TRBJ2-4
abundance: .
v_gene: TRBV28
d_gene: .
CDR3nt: TGTGCCAGCAGTTTAACACAGAGCAAGAACATTCAGTACTTC
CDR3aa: CASSLTQSKNIQYF

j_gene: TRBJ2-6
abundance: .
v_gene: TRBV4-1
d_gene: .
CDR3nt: TGCGCCAGCAGCCAAGAGGGAATGCCCATCTCTGGGGCCAACGTCCTGACTTTC
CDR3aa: CASSQEGMPISGANVLTF

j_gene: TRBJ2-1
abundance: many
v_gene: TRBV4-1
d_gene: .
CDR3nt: TGCGCCAGCAGCCTCCGTTCGGGAGATAATGAGCAGTTCTTC
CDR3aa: CASSLRSGDNEQFF

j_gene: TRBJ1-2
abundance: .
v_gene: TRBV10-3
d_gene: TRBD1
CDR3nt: TGTGCCACCCAGGGGGACTATGGCTACACCTTC
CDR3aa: CATQGDYGYTF

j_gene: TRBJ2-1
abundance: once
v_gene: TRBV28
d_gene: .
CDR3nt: TGTGCCAGCAGGATATCGTCAGGAAGGGACGAGCAGGACTTC
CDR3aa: CASRISSGRDEQDF

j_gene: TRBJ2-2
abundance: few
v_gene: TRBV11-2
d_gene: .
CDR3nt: TGTGCCAGCAGCTCGAGACTAGGACGGGGAACCGCAACCGGGGAGCTGTTTTTT
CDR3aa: CASSSRLGRGTATGELFF

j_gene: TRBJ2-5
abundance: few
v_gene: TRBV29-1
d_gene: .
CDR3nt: TGCAGCGTTGAGACCCAGTACTTC
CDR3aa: CSVETQYF

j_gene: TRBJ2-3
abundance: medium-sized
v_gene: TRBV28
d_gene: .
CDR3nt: TGTGCCAGCAGCCGCTCCTTCACAGATACGCAGTATTTT
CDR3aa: CASSRSFTDTQYF

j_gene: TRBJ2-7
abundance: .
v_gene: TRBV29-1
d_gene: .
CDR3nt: TGCAGTCCTATTTACAAAATGGGTGAGCAGTACTTC
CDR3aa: CSPIYKMGEQYF

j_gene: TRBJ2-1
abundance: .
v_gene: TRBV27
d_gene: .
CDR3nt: TGTGCCAGCAGTCCGGAGGGGTTCTCCTACAATGAGCAGTTCTTC
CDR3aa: CASSPEGFSYNEQFF

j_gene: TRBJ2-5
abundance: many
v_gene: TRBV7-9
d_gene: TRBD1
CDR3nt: TGTGCCAGCAGCTTAAGACAGGGGCGGCAAGAGACCCAGTACTTC
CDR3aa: CASSLRQGRQETQYF

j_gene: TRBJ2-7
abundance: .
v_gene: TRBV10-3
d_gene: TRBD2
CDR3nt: TGTGCCATCAGCCGTATAGCGGGGCCCTACAATGAGCAGTACTTC
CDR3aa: CAISRIAGPYNEQYF

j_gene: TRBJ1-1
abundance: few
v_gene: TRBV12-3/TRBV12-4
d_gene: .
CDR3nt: TGTGCCAGCAGTGTAGAGTGGGGGAACACTGAAGCTTTCTTT
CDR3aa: CASSVEWGNTEAFF

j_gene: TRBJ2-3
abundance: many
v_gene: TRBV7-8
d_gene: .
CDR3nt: TGTGCCAGCAGCTATGCAGGGGACCACACAGATACGCAGTATTTT
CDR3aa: CASSYAGDHTDTQYF

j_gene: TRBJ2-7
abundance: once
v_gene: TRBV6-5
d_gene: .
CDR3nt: TGTGCCAGCAGTCAGGTTGGGCGACCCTCCTACGAGCAGTACTTC
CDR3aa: CASSQVGRPSYEQYF

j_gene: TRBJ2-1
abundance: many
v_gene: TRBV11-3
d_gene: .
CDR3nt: TGTGCCAGCAGCCGGGACGGAGTCAATGAGCAGTTCTTC
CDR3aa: CASSRDGVNEQFF

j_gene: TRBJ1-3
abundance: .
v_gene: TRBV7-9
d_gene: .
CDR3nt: TGTGCCAGCAGCTCTACGCCGCCTGAACTCTCTGGAAACACCATATATTTT
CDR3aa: CASSSTPPELSGNTIYF

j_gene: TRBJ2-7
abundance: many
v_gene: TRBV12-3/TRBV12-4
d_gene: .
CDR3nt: TGTGCCAGCAGTTTAAATGCCTACGAGCAGTACTTC
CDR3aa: CASSLNAYEQYF

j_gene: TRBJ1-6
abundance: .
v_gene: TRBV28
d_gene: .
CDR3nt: TGTGCCAACAGTTTACTCGGGAGGCCCCTCCACTTT
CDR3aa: CANSLLGRPLHF

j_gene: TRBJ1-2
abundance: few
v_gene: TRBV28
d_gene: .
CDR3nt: TGTGCCAGCAGTACAGTCCCTAACTATGGCTACACCTTC
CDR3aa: CASSTVPNYGYTF

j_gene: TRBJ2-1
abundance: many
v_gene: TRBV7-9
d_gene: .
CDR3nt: TGTGCCAGCAGCTTAGGGGGGGCGACGAATGAGCAGTTCTTC
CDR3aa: CASSLGGATNEQFF

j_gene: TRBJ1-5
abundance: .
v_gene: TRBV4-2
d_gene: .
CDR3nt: TGTGCCAGCAGCCAAATATTCGGGGAGTACGGTGTGGATCAGCCCCAGCATTTT
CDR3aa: CASSQIFGEYGVDQPQHF

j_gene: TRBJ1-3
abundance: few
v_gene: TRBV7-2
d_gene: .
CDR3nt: TGTGCCAGCAGCTTACAGGGGATCTCTGGAAACACCATATATTTT
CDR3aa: CASSLQGISGNTIYF

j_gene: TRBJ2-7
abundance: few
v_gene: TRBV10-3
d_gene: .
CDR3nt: TGTGCCGTCACTGGGGACGGTTCCTACGAGCAGTACTTC
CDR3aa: CAVTGDGSYEQYF

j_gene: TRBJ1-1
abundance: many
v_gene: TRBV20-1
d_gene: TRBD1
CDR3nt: TGCAGTGCTCGGACAGGACTGCCAGCTTTCTTT
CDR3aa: CSARTGLPAFF

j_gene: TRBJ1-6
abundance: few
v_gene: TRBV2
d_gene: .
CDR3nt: TGTGCCACCCAGGGGTTCCATAATTCACCCCTCCACTTT
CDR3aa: CATQGFHNSPLHF